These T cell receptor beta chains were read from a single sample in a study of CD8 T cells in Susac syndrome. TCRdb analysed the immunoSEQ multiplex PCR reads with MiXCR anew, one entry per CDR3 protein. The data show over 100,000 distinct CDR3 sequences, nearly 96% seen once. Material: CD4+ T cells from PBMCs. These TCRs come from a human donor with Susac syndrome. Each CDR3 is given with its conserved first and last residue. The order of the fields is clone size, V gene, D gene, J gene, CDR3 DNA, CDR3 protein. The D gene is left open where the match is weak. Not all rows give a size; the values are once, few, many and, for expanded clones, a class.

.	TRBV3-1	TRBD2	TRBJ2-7	TGTGCCAGCAGCCAAGTGATAGCGGGAGCTCCCGAGCAGTACTTC	CASSQVIAGAPEQYF
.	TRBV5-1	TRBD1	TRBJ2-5	TGCGCCAGCAGCTTGGGGACGACAGGGACCCAAGAGACCCAGTACTTC	CASSLGTTGTQETQYF
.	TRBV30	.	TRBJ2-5	TGTGCCTGGAGTACTCACGGAGAGACCCAGTACTTC	CAWSTHGETQYF
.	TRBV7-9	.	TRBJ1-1	TGTGCCAGCAGCTCTAACACAGGGTTATTAGGAGCTTTCTTT	CASSSNTGLLGAFF
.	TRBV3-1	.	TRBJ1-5	TGTGCCAGCAGCCAGGGCAGTTCTAGCAATCAGCCCCAGCATTTT	CASSQGSSSNQPQHF
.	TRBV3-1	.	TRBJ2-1	TGTGCCAGCAGCCAAGAAAAACTAGATGCTAACAATGAGCAGTTCTTC	CASSQEKLDANNEQFF
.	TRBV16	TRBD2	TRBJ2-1	TGTGCCAGCAGCCAATTGGGCTCGGGACTACGGCTCCATGAGCAGTTCTTC	CASSQLGSGLRLHEQFF
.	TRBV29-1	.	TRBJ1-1	TGCAGCGTTGAAGGGGCCAGGAACACTGAAGCTTTCTTT	CSVEGARNTEAFF
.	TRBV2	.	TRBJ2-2	TGTGCCAGCAGGGGGGGCAGAGGCGGGGAGCTGTTTTTT	CASRGGRGGELFF
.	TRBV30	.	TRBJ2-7	TGTGCCTGGAGTCTACAAACTCACGAGCAGTACTTC	CAWSLQTHEQYF
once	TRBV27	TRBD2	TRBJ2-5	TGTGCCAGCAGTTTATTACGGGGGGAAGAGACCCAGTACTTC	CASSLLRGEETQYF
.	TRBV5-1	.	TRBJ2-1	TGCGCCAGCAGCTTGTTGCAGGGCAATGAGCAGTTCTTC	CASSLLQGNEQFF
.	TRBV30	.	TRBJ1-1	TGTGCCTGGCTAACCGGATGGTCTGAAGCTTTCTTT	CAWLTGWSEAFF
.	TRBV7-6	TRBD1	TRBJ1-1	TGTGCCAGCAGCTCTGACAGGGGCACTGAAGCTTTCTTT	CASSSDRGTEAFF
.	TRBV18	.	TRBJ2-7	TGTGCCAGCTCACCTTATGACATCTCCTACGAGCAGTACTTC	CASSPYDISYEQYF
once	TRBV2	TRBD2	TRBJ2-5	TGTGCCAGCAAGCGGGAGTTAGGCCAAGAGACCCAGTACTTC	CASKRELGQETQYF
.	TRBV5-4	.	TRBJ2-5	TGTGCCAGCAGCTTGTCGGCAGGCCAAGAGACCCAGTACTTC	CASSLSAGQETQYF